The T cell receptor (beta chain) described here comes from a study of cytomegalovirus exposure and HLA in healthy donors. V was cut by 7 bases and J by 3 bases, with 13 bases left in between. The CDR3 extends over 13 amino acids. Germline-derived CDR1 and CDR2 are MDHEN and SYDVKM. The PCR was carried out with 60 Vbeta primers and 13 Jbeta primers. Using immunoSEQ multiplex PCR, the repertoire was profiled, and TCRdb retains in-frame clones only, with some absent. The data contain about 150,000 clones, 75% of them singletons. Overall study findings and caveats: About 90% or about 30% of the time was how often most TCR beta V segments were productive, according to an earlier analysis. In a later analysis, specific HLA alleles were associated with around 17,000 TCR beta sequences at a 0.05 false discovery rate. Some V segments, TRBV6-2 and TRBV6-3 among them, were indistinguishable and were therefore excluded. A later analysis, which compared TCR beta chains of equal frequency, found the HLA-associated ones more clonally expanded.

To note about this clone: The antigen remains unidentified.

The receptor was derived from a man aged 18-30 years in good health and CMV-seropositive. The J gene is TRBJ2-7, the V gene TRBV28; D possibly corresponds to TRBD2 (6 bases). Sequencing used PBMCs. The CDR3 loop is CASTHQGLYEQYF. The DNA for the CDR3 is TGTGCCAGCACTCACCAGGGACTCTACGAGCAGTACTTC.